This TCR beta chain emerged from a study of glioma-infiltrating T cells after dendritic cell vaccination. Study at large: Patients had newly diagnosed or recurrent glioblastoma and received dendritic cell vaccines.

The CDR3 runs 15 residues. CDR1 LNHDA and CDR2 SQIVND come from the germline V gene (reference sequence). V was pared by 7 bases and J by 6 bases, with 11 bases of the junction left unmatched. All glioblastoma patients lacked an isocitrate dehydrogenase mutation. Some clones are missing from TCRdb's copy, which holds only in-frame ones; the method was immunoSEQ multiplex PCR. This table has 75,000 to 100,000 clones, 79% appearing once. Source: blood, taken before dendritic cell vaccination. The J gene is TRBJ1-4, the V gene TRBV19; TRBD1 matches at 7 bases. This receptor was identified in a human donor with glioblastoma. DNA of the CDR3: TGTGCCAGTACCGATGCCGGGACAGTTTATGAAAAACTGTTTTTT. This codes for CASTDAGTVYEKLFF.